These 15 T cell receptor beta chains were all obtained from the same sample, sequenced in a study of T cell responses to AZD1222 COVID-19 vaccine. Generated by immunoSEQ multiplex PCR, the TCRdb table keeps only in-frame clones and is missing some. The table includes tens of thousands of clones, about nine tenths detected once. The input for sequencing was peripheral blood, taken on day 0 of AZD1222 vaccination. Every receptor here comes from an adult in good health.

CDR3 region: CASTTYQTEAFF. CDR3 bases: TGTGCCAGCACCACGTACCAAACTGAAGCTTTCTTT. The chain is built from TRBV12-3 or TRBV12-4 and TRBJ1-1; D ambiguous. Trimming removed 7 bases at V and 5 bases at J, with 11 bases between. The CDR3 sequence is 12 residues long.

The chain links TRBV7-2 to TRBJ1-3; D not certain. The CDR3 is made up of 13 amino acids. Trimming cost V 4 bases and J 0 bases, with 4 bases left between them. Per germline, CDR1 SGHTA and CDR2 FQGNSA. This chain's CDR3 is CASSSSSGNTIYF. DNA of the CDR3: TGTGCCAGCAGCTCAAGCTCTGGAAACACCATATATTTT.

This chain links TRBV19 with TRBJ2-2; D not resolved. CDR1 LNHDA and CDR2 SQIVND come from the germline V gene (reference sequence). V was trimmed by 5 bases and J by 6 bases, leaving 13 bases between them. The CDR3 consists of 14 residues. The CDR3 sequence: CASSPSMPAGELFF. The CDR3 DNA follows: TGTGCCAGTAGTCCCAGCATGCCCGCCGGGGAGCTGTTTTTT.

The chain combines TRBV10-3 with TRBJ1-5; a weak D match, TRBD1 (5 bases). Germline values: CDR1 ENHRY, CDR2 SYGVKD. Trimming stripped 10 bases from V and 0 bases from J, with 13 bases between. The CDR3 consists of 14 residues. CDR3 DNA: TGTGCCAGCGCGGGAGGGGATAGCAATCAGCCCCAGCATTTT. Its translation: CASAGGDSNQPQHF.

V gene TRBV3-1 (or the pseudogene TRBV3-2) combines with J gene TRBJ2-7, with 7 bases matching TRBD1. CDR3 size: 19 residues. The ends lost 2 bases at V and 2 bases at J; junction bases unmatched: 18. CDR1 is LGHDT and CDR2 is YNNKEL in the germline V gene (reference sequence). CDR3 amino acids: CASSQMWNPTGVRAYEQYF. The CDR3 DNA follows: TGTGCCAGCAGCCAAATGTGGAACCCTACAGGGGTGAGGGCCTACGAGCAGTACTTC.

V and J are TRBV12-3 or TRBV12-4 and TRBJ2-2, with a possible D match to TRBD1 (6 bases). The CDR3 extends over 13 amino acids. Trimming left V 5 bases short and J 5 bases short, with 9 bases between. The chain's CDR3 is CASSQTGTGELFF. In DNA form, the CDR3 reads TGTGCCAGCAGTCAAACAGGGACCGGGGAGCTGTTTTTT.

The chain employs TRBV29-1 and TRBJ2-7, with TRBD1 matching over 11 bases. CDR1 is SQVTM, CDR2 ANQGSEA, per germline. The length of the CDR3 is 14 residues. V shed 5 bases, J shed 7 bases, and the junction held 10 bases outside the gene matches. CDR3 sequence reads: CSVRGQGALGEQYF. The CDR3, as DNA: TGCAGCGTTAGAGGACAGGGGGCCCTGGGTGAGCAGTACTTC.

The rearrangement uses TRBV16 and TRBJ1-5; a weak D match, TRBD1 (5 bases). The CDR3 length is 16 residues. V dropped 1 base and J dropped 3 bases, with 13 bases sitting between them. The germline CDR1 and CDR2 sequences are KGHSY and FQNENV. The CDR3 loop reads CASSQLERQLNQPQHF. CDR3 sequence (DNA): TGTGCCAGCAGCCAATTAGAGAGACAGCTCAATCAGCCCCAGCATTTT.

V gene TRBV2 combines with J gene TRBJ1-6; D may be TRBD1 (5 bases). The CDR3 is made up of 13 amino acids. With 1 base removed from V and 10 bases from J, the gap between germline ends came to 8 bases. CDR1 is SNHLY and CDR2 is FYNNEI in the germline V gene. The CDR3 reads CASSEEQASPLHF. In nucleotides, the CDR3 is TGTGCCAGCAGTGAAGAACAGGCCTCACCCCTCCACTTT.

This clone has just one count. This sequence joins TRBV3-1 (or the pseudogene TRBV3-2) and TRBJ1-2; D ambiguous. The germline V gene encodes CDR1 LGHDT and CDR2 YNNKEL (reference sequence). The CDR3 is made up of 14 amino acids. V was shortened by 0 bases and J by 9 bases, with 14 bases between the two germline ends. The CDR3 region has the DNA TGTGCCAGCAGCCAAGATTTTGTAAGTTTGAGCTACACCTTC. It translates to CASSQDFVSLSYTF.

The chain is built from TRBV5-6 and TRBJ2-2, with TRBD1 matching 7 bases. V lost 5 bases and J lost 1; bases outside the gene matches: 5. Germline V lookup: CDR1 SGHDT, CDR2 YYEEEE. This CDR3 is 15 amino acids long. The CDR3 protein is CASRPQGENTGELFF. CDR3 coding DNA: TGTGCCAGCAGGCCCCAGGGGGAGAACACCGGGGAGCTGTTTTTT.

This sequence joins TRBV5-1 and TRBJ1-3, with a tentative D call TRBD1 (5 bases). Germline V gene sequence: CDR1 SGHRS, CDR2 YFSETQ. The CDR3 consists of 15 residues. Trimming cost V 5 bases and J 0 bases, with 12 bases left between them. In DNA form, the CDR3 reads TGCGCCAGCAGACCGGCGGGGGTCTCTGGAAACACCATATATTTT. It yields the protein CASRPAGVSGNTIYF.

CDR3 coding DNA: TGTGCCAGCAGCCAAGGGTGGAACAGGGGCGGGAACTATGGCTACACCTTC. It codes for CASSQGWNRGGNYGYTF. V gene TRBV4-2 combines with J gene TRBJ1-2, with TRBD1 identical over 7 bases. The CDR3 covers 17 residues. The V segment lost 1 base and the J segment 2 bases; nucleotides outside the gene matches: 10. CDR1 LGHNA and CDR2 YNFKEQ come from the germline V gene.

This rearrangement joins TRBV11-3 to TRBJ2-3, with D uncertain. Germline V gives CDR1 SGHNT, CDR2 YENEEA. The CDR3 consists of 15 residues. Trimming pared 2 bases from V and 1 base from J, leaving 10 bases between. The CDR3 nucleotides read TGTGCCAGCAGCTTAATGGTCGGCCGCACAGATACGCAGTATTTT. It yields the protein CASSLMVGRTDTQYF.

This clone was found once. V and J are TRBV5-5 and TRBJ1-4; D possibly corresponds to TRBD1 (6 bases). Germline CDR1 is SGHKS and CDR2 is YYEKEE (reference sequence). V lost 4 bases and J lost 8, with 21 bases in between. The CDR3 has 16 amino acids. The CDR3 DNA reads TGTGCCAGCAGCCCGTGGGGGACAAGCCCTAGCGAAAAACTGTTTTTT. Its protein product is CASSPWGTSPSEKLFF.